This section outlines one TCR beta chain sequence together with its context. TCRdb's table, derived via immunoSEQ multiplex PCR, lists solely in-frame clones and lacks some. Here the sample spans about 2.3 million clones, 85% to 95% being singletons. The data belong to a study of shared clonotypes between healthy human individuals. Sequencing was performed on naive CD4+ T cells from PBMCs. Sample subset: CD45RA+ positively selected. This receptor was taken from a man younger than 35 in good health. Some clones in this sample may be carry-over from other donors' samples.

CDR3 protein: CASSLRTSYGYTF. CDR3 DNA sequence: TGTGCCAGCAGCCTACGGACGTCCTATGGCTACACCTTC. This chain links TRBV7-2 with TRBJ1-2; the D is unclear. The CDR3 has 13 amino acids. Per germline, CDR1 SGHTA and CDR2 FQGNSA. V was shortened by 5 bases and J by 4 bases, with 11 bases between the two germline ends.